These T cell receptor beta chains were read from a single sample in a study of T cell repertoires in cytomegalovirus infection. TCRdb reanalysed the reads using MiXCR and keeps one entry per CDR3 protein. This sample yields 800,000 to 950,000 distinct CDR3 sequences, of which around a third are seen a single time; around 12% belongs to the top ten. No antigen has been identified for these receptors. The sequencing here drew on cultured CD8+ T cells from PBMCs, taken from culture after CMV antigen stimulation. These receptors originate from a human donor in good health (CMV status not recorded). Some clones in this sample may be carry-over from other donors' samples. CDR3s include the opening cysteine and the closing phenylalanine or tryptophan. Each record gives: clone size, CDR3 length, V gene, D gene, J gene, CDR3 DNA, CDR3 protein. The D gene is left open where the match is weak. Clone size is stated in some rows and not others, as once, few, many or a class when expanded.

clone_size: few; cdr3_length: 15; v_call: TRBV7-8; d_call: TRBD2; j_call: TRBJ2-5; cdr3_nt: TGTGCCAGCAGCTTTATTTGGACTAGCCCAGAGACCCAGTACTTC; cdr3_aa: CASSFIWTSPETQYF
clone_size: NA; cdr3_length: 12; v_call: TRBV4-1; d_call: NA; j_call: TRBJ2-2; cdr3_nt: TGCGCCAGCAGCCACCCTTCCGGGGAGCTGTTTTTT; cdr3_aa: CASSHPSGELFF
clone_size: NA; cdr3_length: 14; v_call: TRBV12-5; d_call: NA; j_call: TRBJ1-4; cdr3_nt: TGTGCTAGTGGTTTGTCGAGTTCTAATGAAAAACTGTTTTTT; cdr3_aa: CASGLSSSNEKLFF
clone_size: NA; cdr3_length: 13; v_call: TRBV10-3; d_call: NA; j_call: TRBJ1-4; cdr3_nt: TGTGCCATCAGCGGTGAAGCTAATGAAAAACTGTTTTTT; cdr3_aa: CAISGEANEKLFF
clone_size: few; cdr3_length: 15; v_call: TRBV20-1; d_call: NA; j_call: TRBJ2-1; cdr3_nt: TGCAGTGCTCCTTCACTAACCCTCGGATACAATGAGCAGTTCTTC; cdr3_aa: CSAPSLTLGYNEQFF
clone_size: NA; cdr3_length: 13; v_call: TRBV12-3/TRBV12-4; d_call: NA; j_call: TRBJ2-5; cdr3_nt: TGTGCCAGCAGTTTAGCGCCTTTGAAGACCCAGTACTTC; cdr3_aa: CASSLAPLKTQYF
clone_size: NA; cdr3_length: 14; v_call: TRBV10-3; d_call: TRBD2; j_call: TRBJ2-1; cdr3_nt: TGTGCCATCAAGACTGAGCGGGGGGGCCGTGAGCAGTTCTTC; cdr3_aa: CAIKTERGGREQFF
clone_size: NA; cdr3_length: 12; v_call: TRBV19; d_call: NA; j_call: TRBJ1-1; cdr3_nt: TGTGCCAGTACCCTCACAGGGTCCAGGGCTTTCTTT; cdr3_aa: CASTLTGSRAFF
clone_size: NA; cdr3_length: 12; v_call: TRBV12-3/TRBV12-4; d_call: NA; j_call: TRBJ2-7; cdr3_nt: TGTGCCAGCAGTTTGACATTTCCCGAGCAGTACTTC; cdr3_aa: CASSLTFPEQYF
clone_size: few; cdr3_length: 15; v_call: TRBV12-3/TRBV12-4; d_call: NA; j_call: TRBJ2-5; cdr3_nt: TGTGCCAGCAGTTCTTTGGGGGGGGCCCTGGAGACCCAGTACTTC; cdr3_aa: CASSSLGGALETQYF
clone_size: NA; cdr3_length: 16; v_call: TRBV12-3/TRBV12-4; d_call: NA; j_call: TRBJ1-6; cdr3_nt: TGTGCCAGCAGTTCCCACCCCAGGGGTTATAATTCACCCCTCCACTTT; cdr3_aa: CASSSHPRGYNSPLHF
clone_size: NA; cdr3_length: 14; v_call: TRBV27; d_call: NA; j_call: TRBJ2-7; cdr3_nt: TGTGCCAGCAGTTTCCTGGACACTCCCTACGAGCAGTACTTC; cdr3_aa: CASSFLDTPYEQYF
clone_size: NA; cdr3_length: 19; v_call: TRBV4-1; d_call: TRBD2; j_call: TRBJ2-1; cdr3_nt: TGCGCCAGCAGTCCCGGTGGGGCTAGCGGGGGGGCTACCTACAAAGAGCAGTTCTTC; cdr3_aa: CASSPGGASGGATYKEQFF
clone_size: NA; cdr3_length: 13; v_call: TRBV4-1; d_call: NA; j_call: TRBJ1-1; cdr3_nt: TGCGCCAGCAGCCAAGATGGCCGGGTTGTAGCGTTCTTT; cdr3_aa: CASSQDGRVVAFF
clone_size: few; cdr3_length: 16; v_call: TRBV7-9; d_call: NA; j_call: TRBJ1-4; cdr3_nt: TGTGCCAGCAGCTACCCGGTTGGGGCAACTAATGAAAAACTGTTTTTT; cdr3_aa: CASSYPVGATNEKLFF
clone_size: NA; cdr3_length: 10; v_call: TRBV25-1; d_call: NA; j_call: TRBJ1-1; cdr3_nt: TGTGCCAGCAGTGACCGGCAAGCTTTCTTT; cdr3_aa: CASSDRQAFF
clone_size: many; cdr3_length: 14; v_call: TRBV6-2/TRBV6-3; d_call: TRBD2; j_call: TRBJ2-1; cdr3_nt: TGTGCCAGCAGTCGTAGCGGGGGGATCAATGAGCAGTTCTTC; cdr3_aa: CASSRSGGINEQFF
clone_size: NA; cdr3_length: 16; v_call: TRBV9; d_call: NA; j_call: TRBJ1-3; cdr3_nt: TGTGCCAGCAGCTCAAAAGGGGGGATCGTTGGAAACACCATATATTTT; cdr3_aa: CASSSKGGIVGNTIYF
clone_size: few; cdr3_length: 13; v_call: TRBV5-5; d_call: NA; j_call: TRBJ2-3; cdr3_nt: TGTGCCAGCAGCTTGGATTTAGGGCATACGCAGTATTTT; cdr3_aa: CASSLDLGHTQYF
clone_size: NA; cdr3_length: 15; v_call: TRBV6-2/TRBV6-3; d_call: NA; j_call: TRBJ1-2; cdr3_nt: TGTGCCAGCAGCATTTCCGCGACAGGCAACTATGGCTACACCTTC; cdr3_aa: CASSISATGNYGYTF
clone_size: NA; cdr3_length: 14; v_call: TRBV12-3/TRBV12-4; d_call: NA; j_call: TRBJ2-5; cdr3_nt: TGTGCCAGCAGCCGCTTAGGGTACCAAGAGACCCAGTACTTC; cdr3_aa: CASSRLGYQETQYF
clone_size: few; cdr3_length: 16; v_call: TRBV7-6; d_call: NA; j_call: TRBJ1-6; cdr3_nt: TGTGCCAGCAGCTTAGAGACGGGTCTTGCGGATTCACCCCTCCACTTT; cdr3_aa: CASSLETGLADSPLHF
clone_size: NA; cdr3_length: 17; v_call: TRBV2; d_call: NA; j_call: TRBJ2-2; cdr3_nt: TGTGCCAGCAGTGACCTAGGGGGGGCCGCGGACACCGGGGAGCTGTTTTTT; cdr3_aa: CASSDLGGAADTGELFF
clone_size: NA; cdr3_length: 17; v_call: TRBV6-5; d_call: NA; j_call: TRBJ1-5; cdr3_nt: TGTGCCAGCAGTCCCGGGCCAGCCGACGGGCGCAATCAGCCCCAGCATTTT; cdr3_aa: CASSPGPADGRNQPQHF
clone_size: NA; cdr3_length: 15; v_call: TRBV5-8; d_call: NA; j_call: TRBJ2-3; cdr3_nt: TGTGCCAGCAGCCAGAGGCAGAGATTCACAGATACGCAGTATTTT; cdr3_aa: CASSQRQRFTDTQYF
clone_size: few; cdr3_length: 19; v_call: TRBV14; d_call: NA; j_call: TRBJ2-5; cdr3_nt: TGTGCCAGCAGCCAAGAGATACAGCGGGTGACCTCCGCGTCAGAGACCCAGTACTTC; cdr3_aa: CASSQEIQRVTSASETQYF
clone_size: NA; cdr3_length: 17; v_call: TRBV20-1; d_call: NA; j_call: TRBJ1-1; cdr3_nt: TGCAGTGCTAGTGGGGACAACCCGAGGTGGGTGAACACTGAAGCTTTCTTT; cdr3_aa: CSASGDNPRWVNTEAFF
clone_size: few; cdr3_length: 15; v_call: TRBV6-6; d_call: NA; j_call: TRBJ2-1; cdr3_nt: TGTGCCACCGCAGCCGCGGGGGCCACCTACAATGAGCAGTTCTTC; cdr3_aa: CATAAAGATYNEQFF
clone_size: NA; cdr3_length: 13; v_call: TRBV15; d_call: NA; j_call: TRBJ2-1; cdr3_nt: TGTGCCACGAGTGGACCCGGCTACAATGAGCAGTTCTTC; cdr3_aa: CATSGPGYNEQFF
clone_size: NA; cdr3_length: 15; v_call: TRBV20-1; d_call: NA; j_call: TRBJ2-3; cdr3_nt: TGCAGTGCGCATTCAGGGGCCCAGTTCCCAGATACGCAGTATTTT; cdr3_aa: CSAHSGAQFPDTQYF
clone_size: NA; cdr3_length: 16; v_call: TRBV12-3/TRBV12-4; d_call: NA; j_call: TRBJ1-1; cdr3_nt: TGTGCCAGCAGTCTAATGGGGGGGGACATGAACACTGAAGCTTTCTTT; cdr3_aa: CASSLMGGDMNTEAFF
clone_size: few; cdr3_length: 14; v_call: TRBV19; d_call: TRBD1; j_call: TRBJ1-4; cdr3_nt: TGTGCCAGTAGTAAGGGACAGTGGCGCGAAAAACTGTTTTTT; cdr3_aa: CASSKGQWREKLFF